The following is a TCR beta chain sequence with its context. These data are taken from a study of CD8 T cells in Susac syndrome. V was trimmed by 4 bases and J by 4 bases, leaving 12 bases between them. CDR3 size: 14 residues. The V gene's germline CDR1 is SGDLS and CDR2 YYNGEE. With random hexamers, 0.5 to 1 ug RNA was reverse transcribed. A multiplex approach, immunoSEQ multiplex PCR, amplified TCR beta CDR3 across 54 Vbeta and 13 Jbeta. TCRdb fed the immunoSEQ multiplex PCR reads into MiXCR, producing one record per CDR3 protein. Of 150,000 to 200,000 distinct CDR3 sequences listed, roughly nine tenths are singletons.

This chain connects TRBV9 to TRBJ2-1; D call uncertain. Sample: CD4+ T cells from PBMCs. This TCR was sampled from a human donor in good health. CDR3: CASSSRGRYNEQFF. CDR3 sequence (DNA): TGTGCCAGCAGCTCCCGTGGGCGGTACAATGAGCAGTTCTTC.